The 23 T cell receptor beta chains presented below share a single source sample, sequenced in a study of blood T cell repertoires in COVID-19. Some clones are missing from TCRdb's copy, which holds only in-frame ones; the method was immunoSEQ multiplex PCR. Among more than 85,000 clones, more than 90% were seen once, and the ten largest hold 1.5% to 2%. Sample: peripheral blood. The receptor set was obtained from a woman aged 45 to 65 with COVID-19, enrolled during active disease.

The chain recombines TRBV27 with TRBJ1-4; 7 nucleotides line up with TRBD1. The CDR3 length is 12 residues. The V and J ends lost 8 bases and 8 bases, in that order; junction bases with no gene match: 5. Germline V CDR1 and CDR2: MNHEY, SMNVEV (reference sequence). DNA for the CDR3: TGTGCCAGCTGGACAGGAGGGGAAAAACTGTTTTTT. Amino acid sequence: CASWTGGEKLFF.

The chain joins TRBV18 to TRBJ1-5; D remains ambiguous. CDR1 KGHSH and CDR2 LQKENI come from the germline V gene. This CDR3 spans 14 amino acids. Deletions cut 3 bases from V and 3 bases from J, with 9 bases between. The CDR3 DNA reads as TGTGCCAGCTCACCGTCCAGGATCAATCAGCCCCAGCATTTT. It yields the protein CASSPSRINQPQHF.

CDR3 residues: CASSAEGGRTAFF. CDR3 coding DNA: TGTGCCAGCAGTGCCGAAGGGGGCAGGACTGCTTTCTTT. The chain links TRBV2 to TRBJ1-1; 7 positions agree with TRBD1. J was trimmed by 11 bases and V by 4 bases; bases with no gene match: 10. The CDR3 has 13 amino acids. In germline, CDR1 is SNHLY, CDR2 FYNNEI.

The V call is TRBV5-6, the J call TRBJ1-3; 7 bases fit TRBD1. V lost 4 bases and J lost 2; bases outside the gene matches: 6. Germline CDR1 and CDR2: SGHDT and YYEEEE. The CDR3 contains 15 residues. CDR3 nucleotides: TGTGCCAGCAGCCCCAAGACAGGGCCTGGAAACACCATATATTTT. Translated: CASSPKTGPGNTIYF.

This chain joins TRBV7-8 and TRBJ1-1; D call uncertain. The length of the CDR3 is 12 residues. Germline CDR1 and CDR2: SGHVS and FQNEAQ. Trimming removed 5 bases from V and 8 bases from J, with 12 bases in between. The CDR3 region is CASSQTRREAFF. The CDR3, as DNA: TGTGCCAGCAGCCAGACCCGGCGGGAAGCTTTCTTT. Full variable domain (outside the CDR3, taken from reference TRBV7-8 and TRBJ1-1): GAGVSQSPRYKVAKRGQDVALRCDPISGHVSLFWYQQALGQGPEFLTYFQNEAQLDKSGLPSDRFFAERPEGSVSTLKIQRTQQEDSAVYLCASSQTRREAFFGQGTRLTVV.

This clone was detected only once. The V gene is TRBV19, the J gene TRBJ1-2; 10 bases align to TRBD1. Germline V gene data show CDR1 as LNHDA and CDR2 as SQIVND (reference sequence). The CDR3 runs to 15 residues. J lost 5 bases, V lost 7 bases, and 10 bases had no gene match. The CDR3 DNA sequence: TGTGCCAGTACCCCTTCGGACAGGGGGTGGTATGGCTACACCTTC. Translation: CASTPSDRGWYGYTF.

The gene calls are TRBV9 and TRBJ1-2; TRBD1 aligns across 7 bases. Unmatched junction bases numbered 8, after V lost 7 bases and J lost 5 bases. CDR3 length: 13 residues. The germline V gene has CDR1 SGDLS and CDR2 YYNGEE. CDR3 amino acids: CASGNRGVYGYTF. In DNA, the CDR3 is TGTGCCAGCGGAAACAGGGGAGTTTATGGCTACACCTTC.

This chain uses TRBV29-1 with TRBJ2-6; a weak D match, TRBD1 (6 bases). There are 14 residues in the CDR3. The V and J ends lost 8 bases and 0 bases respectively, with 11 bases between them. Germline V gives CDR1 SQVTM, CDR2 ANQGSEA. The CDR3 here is CSTSGDSGANVLTF. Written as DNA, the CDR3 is TGCAGCACCTCAGGGGACTCTGGGGCCAACGTCCTGACTTTC.

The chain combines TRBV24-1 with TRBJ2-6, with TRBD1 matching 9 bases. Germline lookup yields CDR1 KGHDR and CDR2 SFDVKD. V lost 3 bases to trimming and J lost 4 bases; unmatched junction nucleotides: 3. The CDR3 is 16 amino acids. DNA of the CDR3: TGTGCCACCAGTGATGGGGACAGGGCCGGGGCCAACGTCCTGACTTTC. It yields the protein CATSDGDRAGANVLTF.

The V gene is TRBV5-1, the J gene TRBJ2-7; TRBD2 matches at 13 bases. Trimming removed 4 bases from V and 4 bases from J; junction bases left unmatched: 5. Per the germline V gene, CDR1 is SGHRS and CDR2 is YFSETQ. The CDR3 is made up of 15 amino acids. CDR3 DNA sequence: TGCGCCAGCAGCCCCGGACTAGCGGGGGTTTACGAGCAGTACTTC. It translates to CASSPGLAGVYEQYF.

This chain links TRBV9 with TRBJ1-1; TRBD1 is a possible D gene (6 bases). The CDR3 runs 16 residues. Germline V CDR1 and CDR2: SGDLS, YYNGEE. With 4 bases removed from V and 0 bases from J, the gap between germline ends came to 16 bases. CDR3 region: CASSPRGGQLNTEAFF. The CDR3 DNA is TGTGCCAGCAGCCCCCGGGGGGGGCAATTGAACACTGAAGCTTTCTTT. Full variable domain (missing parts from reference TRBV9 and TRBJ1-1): DSGVTQTPKHLITATGQRVTLRCSPRSGDLSVYWYQQSLDQGLQFLIQYYNGEERAKGNILERFSAQQFPDLHSELNLSSLELGDSALYFCASSPRGGQLNTEAFFGQGTRLTVV.

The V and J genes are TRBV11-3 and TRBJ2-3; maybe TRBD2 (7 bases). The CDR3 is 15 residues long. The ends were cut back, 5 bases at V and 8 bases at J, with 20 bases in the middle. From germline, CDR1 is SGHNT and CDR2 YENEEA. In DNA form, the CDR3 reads TGTGCCAGCAGCAGAGGGGGGGGCTCGATTGGTACGCAGTATTTT. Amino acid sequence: CASSRGGGSIGTQYF. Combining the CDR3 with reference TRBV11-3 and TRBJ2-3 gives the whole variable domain EAGVVQSPRYKIIEKKQPVAFWCNPISGHNTLYWYLQNLGQGPELLIRYENEEAVDDSQLPKDRFSAERLKGVDSTLKIQPAELGDSAVYLCASSRGGGSIGTQYFGPGTRLTVL.

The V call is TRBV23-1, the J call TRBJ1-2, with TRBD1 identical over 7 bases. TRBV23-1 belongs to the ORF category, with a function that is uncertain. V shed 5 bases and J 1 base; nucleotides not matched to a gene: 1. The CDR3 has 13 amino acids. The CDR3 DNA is TGCGCCAGCAGTTGGGACAGTAACTATGGCTACACCTTC. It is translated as CASSWDSNYGYTF.

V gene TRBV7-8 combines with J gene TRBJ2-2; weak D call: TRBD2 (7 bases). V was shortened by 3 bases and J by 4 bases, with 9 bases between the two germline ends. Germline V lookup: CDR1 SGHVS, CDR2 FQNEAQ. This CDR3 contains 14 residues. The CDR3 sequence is CASSLGGATGELFF. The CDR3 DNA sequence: TGTGCCAGCAGCTTGGGGGGGGCCACCGGGGAGCTGTTTTTT. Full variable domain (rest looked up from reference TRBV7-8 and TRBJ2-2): GAGVSQSPRYKVAKRGQDVALRCDPISGHVSLFWYQQALGQGPEFLTYFQNEAQLDKSGLPSDRFFAERPEGSVSTLKIQRTQQEDSAVYLCASSLGGATGELFFGEGSRLTVL.

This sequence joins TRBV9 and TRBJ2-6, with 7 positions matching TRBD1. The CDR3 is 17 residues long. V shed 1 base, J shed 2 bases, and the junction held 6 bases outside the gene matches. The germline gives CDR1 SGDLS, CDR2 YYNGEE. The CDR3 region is CASSVKGTAAGANVLTF. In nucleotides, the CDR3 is TGTGCCAGCAGCGTAAAAGGGACAGCGGCTGGGGCCAACGTCCTGACTTTC. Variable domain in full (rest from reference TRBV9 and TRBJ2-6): DSGVTQTPKHLITATGQRVTLRCSPRSGDLSVYWYQQSLDQGLQFLIQYYNGEERAKGNILERFSAQQFPDLHSELNLSSLELGDSALYFCASSVKGTAAGANVLTFGAGSRLTVL.

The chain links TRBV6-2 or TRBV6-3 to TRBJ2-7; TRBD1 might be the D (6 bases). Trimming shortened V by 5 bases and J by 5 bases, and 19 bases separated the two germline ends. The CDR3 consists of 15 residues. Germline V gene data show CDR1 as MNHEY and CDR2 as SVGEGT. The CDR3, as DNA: TGTGCCAGCAGTAAGACGAGGGGGACCGGCCACGAGCAGTACTTC. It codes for CASSKTRGTGHEQYF.

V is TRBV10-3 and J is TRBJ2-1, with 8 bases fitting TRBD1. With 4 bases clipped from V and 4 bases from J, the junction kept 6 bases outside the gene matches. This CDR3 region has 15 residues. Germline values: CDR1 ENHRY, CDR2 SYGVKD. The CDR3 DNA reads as TGTGCCATCAGTGCGTCAGGGGGCTCGTACAATGAGCAGTTCTTC. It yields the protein CAISASGGSYNEQFF.

CDR3 residues: CASSRLESPPYEQYF. CDR3 nucleotide sequence: TGCGCCAGCAGCCGCCTTGAGAGTCCGCCCTACGAGCAGTACTTC. The V gene is TRBV5-1, the J gene TRBJ2-7; unclear D gene. Germline-derived CDR1 and CDR2 are SGHRS and YFSETQ. The CDR3 spans 15 residues. V gave up 4 bases and J gave up 2 bases, with 16 bases separating them.

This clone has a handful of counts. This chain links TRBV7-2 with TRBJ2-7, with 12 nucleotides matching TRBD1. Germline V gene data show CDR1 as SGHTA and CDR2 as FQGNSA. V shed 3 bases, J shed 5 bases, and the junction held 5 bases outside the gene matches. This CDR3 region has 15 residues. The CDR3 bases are TGTGCCAGCAGCTTGCCGGGACAGGGGGCGAACGAGCAGTACTTC. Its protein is CASSLPGQGANEQYF.

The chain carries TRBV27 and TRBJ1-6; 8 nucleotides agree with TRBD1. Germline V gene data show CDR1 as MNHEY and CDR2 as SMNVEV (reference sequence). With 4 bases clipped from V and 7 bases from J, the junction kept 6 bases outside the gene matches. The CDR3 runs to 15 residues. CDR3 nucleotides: TGTGCCAGCAGTTCCGAGGGACAGGCAAATTCACCCCTCCACTTT. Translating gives CASSSEGQANSPLHF.

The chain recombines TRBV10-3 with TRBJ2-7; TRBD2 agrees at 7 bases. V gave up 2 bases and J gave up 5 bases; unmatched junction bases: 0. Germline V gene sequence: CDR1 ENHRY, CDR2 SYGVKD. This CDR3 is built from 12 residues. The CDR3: CAISEGGDEQYV. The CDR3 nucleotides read TGTGCCATCAGTGAGGGGGGGGACGAGCAGTACGTC.

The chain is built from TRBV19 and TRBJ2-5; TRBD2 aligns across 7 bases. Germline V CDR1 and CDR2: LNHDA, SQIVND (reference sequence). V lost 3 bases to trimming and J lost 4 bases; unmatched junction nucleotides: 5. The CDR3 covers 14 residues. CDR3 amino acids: CASSMGTSAETQYF. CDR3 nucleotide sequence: TGTGCCAGTAGTATGGGAACTAGCGCAGAGACCCAGTACTTC.

CDR3 amino acids: CASTRDRANYGYTF. The CDR3 DNA reads TGTGCCAGCACCCGGGACAGGGCCAACTATGGCTACACCTTC. This chain links TRBV7-2 with TRBJ1-2; 9 nucleotides line up with TRBD1. Per germline, CDR1 SGHTA and CDR2 FQGNSA. Unmatched junction bases numbered 5, after V lost 7 bases and J lost 2 bases. The CDR3 contains 14 residues.